This T cell receptor (beta chain) was profiled in a study of T cells in Graves' hyperthyroidism and ophthalmopathy. This clonotype was recorded at least ten times. Its antigen is undetermined. General study results and limits: Most clonotypes expanded in the thyroid (above 0.001) were also present in blood. The model made its ophthalmopathy prediction, and onset followed a median about 6 months later.

RNA transcripts were the template for amplifying TCR beta CDR3 regions. The HTBI primer set was used in a first-round RT-PCR of the TCR CDR3. TCRdb called the multiplex PCR reads again in MiXCR, with one record for every CDR3 protein. The sample has about 350,000 distinct CDR3 sequences, roughly 15% seen once. Researchers barred patients who had uncontrolled infection, other autoimmune disease, pregnancy or lactation. Fresh peripheral blood, approximately 10 ml, yielded the PBMCs. Germline lookup yields CDR1 SNHLY and CDR2 FYNNEI. The CDR3 sequence is 14 residues long. After removal of 1 base from V and 4 bases from J, the junction contained 4 bases not matched to a gene.

Sample: blood. This chain connects TRBV2 to TRBJ2-7; 7 nucleotides align to TRBD1. The clonotype originates from a woman aged 60-75 years with Graves' ophthalmopathy. For the CDR3, the DNA is TGTGCCAGCAGTGAAGGGAGGACAGGTTACGAGCAGTACTTC. This encodes CASSEGRTGYEQYF.